One and the same sample provided the 27 T cell receptor beta chains below, sequenced in a study of blood T cell repertoires in COVID-19. Sequencing was performed with immunoSEQ multiplex PCR; in TCRdb, only in-frame clones are kept and a portion is missing. The repertoire has approximately 240,000 clones, around 83% of them found once; the top ten carry 1.4%. Sequenced input: peripheral blood. These TCRs come from a woman aged 35 to 49 who had recovered from COVID-19.

This clone has a handful of counts. This sample includes further DNA sequences coding for the same CDR3. This sequence joins TRBV6-5 and TRBJ2-3; no clear D gene. Per germline, CDR1 MNHEY and CDR2 SVGAGI. The V end lost 2 bases, the J end lost 4 bases, and 7 bases lay between the germline ends. The CDR3 length is 13 residues. CDR3 DNA: TGTGCCAGCAGTTACCGAGGTTCAGATACGCAGTATTTT. It encodes CASSYRGSDTQYF.

V and J are TRBV20-1 and TRBJ1-5; a weak D match, TRBD1 (5 bases). The V gene's germline CDR1 is DFQATT and CDR2 SNEGSKA (reference sequence). The CDR3 has 15 residues. V dropped 3 bases and J dropped 7 bases, with 19 bases sitting between them. CDR3 loop: CSASLPRAQGQPQHF. The CDR3 bases are TGCAGTGCTAGTTTACCTCGAGCTCAGGGCCAGCCCCAGCATTTT.

The chain combines TRBV9 with TRBJ2-2, with D tentatively TRBD1 (5 bases). CDR1 SGDLS and CDR2 YYNGEE come from the germline V gene. The ends were cut back, 5 bases at V and 0 bases at J, with 8 bases in the middle. The CDR3 sequence is 14 residues long. The CDR3 DNA sequence: TGTGCCAGCAGGGGGCGGACGAACACCGGGGAGCTGTTTTTT. It is translated as CASRGRTNTGELFF.

This chain joins TRBV7-6 and TRBJ1-2; TRBD1 might be the D (5 bases). V dropped 5 bases and J dropped 3 bases, with 16 bases sitting between them. Germline lookup yields CDR1 SGHVS and CDR2 FNYEAQ. CDR3 size: 15 residues. CDR3 sequence: CASSLRAGFDYGYTF. CDR3 coding DNA: TGTGCCAGCAGCCTAAGGGCAGGGTTTGACTATGGCTACACCTTC. The full variable domain, with the rest looked up from reference TRBV7-6 and TRBJ1-2, is GAGVSQSPRYKVTKRGQDVALRCDPISGHVSLYWYRQALGQGPEFLTYFNYEAQQDKSGLPNDRFSAERPEGSISTLTIQRTEQRDSAMYRCASSLRAGFDYGYTFGSGTRLTVV.

The V and J genes are TRBV5-5 and TRBJ1-5; 8 bases are shared with TRBD1. V lost 4 bases to trimming and J lost 4 bases; unmatched junction nucleotides: 4. CDR1 and CDR2 (germline): SGHKS, YYEKEE (reference sequence). The CDR3 contains 14 residues. CDR3 sequence: CASSPDRENQPQHF. In DNA, the CDR3 is TGTGCCAGCAGCCCGGACAGGGAAAATCAGCCCCAGCATTTT.

V gene TRBV7-2 combines with J gene TRBJ1-6; 10 nucleotides match TRBD1. Per germline, CDR1 SGHTA and CDR2 FQGNSA. The V gene end was trimmed by 5 bases and the J gene end by 9 bases; junction bases not matched to a gene: 10. The CDR3 has 16 amino acids. CDR3 in amino acids: CASSQYRGQGSSPLHF. The CDR3 DNA reads TGTGCCAGCAGCCAGTATAGGGGACAGGGGTCTTCACCCCTCCACTTT.

The V gene is TRBV9, the J gene TRBJ2-2; D remains unclear. Germline values: CDR1 SGDLS, CDR2 YYNGEE. Trimming took off 1 base at V and 2 bases at J, with 9 bases between the two ends. The CDR3 runs to 15 residues. DNA for the CDR3: TGTGCCAGCAGCGTACTAACAGTAAACACCGGGGAGCTGTTTTTT. This sequence encodes CASSVLTVNTGELFF.

The sample holds a few counts of this clone. The chain has TRBV3-1 (or the pseudogene TRBV3-2) and TRBJ1-5; D is possibly TRBD1 (5 bases). This CDR3 comprises 15 residues. V lost 3 bases to trimming and J lost 4 bases, with 13 bases between them. Germline V gene lookup returns CDR1 LGHDT and CDR2 YNNKEL (reference sequence). The CDR3 bases are TGTGCCAGCAGCCAGGGACTGGGAACGAATCAGCCCCAGCATTTT. Translated, it gives CASSQGLGTNQPQHF.

The CDR3 region has the DNA TGTGCCAGCAGTTGGGGGACAGGTAATGAAGCTTTCTTT. Protein: CASSWGTGNEAFF. The chain couples TRBV28 to TRBJ1-1; 8 bases agree with TRBD1. In germline, CDR1 is MDHEN, CDR2 SYDVKM. CDR3 length: 13 residues. V lost 4 bases and J lost 7; bases outside the gene matches: 5.

The chain recombines TRBV7-2 with TRBJ2-3, with TRBD2 matching over 16 bases. This CDR3 spans 18 amino acids. The V segment lost 5 bases and the J segment 4 bases; nucleotides outside the gene matches: 9. In germline, CDR1 is SGHTA, CDR2 FQGNSA. The CDR3 protein is CASSPRLGTSGGADTQYF. In DNA, the CDR3 is TGTGCCAGCAGCCCGCGCCTTGGGACTAGCGGGGGGGCAGATACGCAGTATTTT.

The rearrangement joins TRBV20-1 to TRBJ1-5; TRBD1 matches at 7 bases. Germline V CDR1 and CDR2: DFQATT, SNEGSKA (reference sequence). After removal of 3 bases from V and 4 bases from J, the junction contained 6 bases not matched to a gene. The CDR3 totals 14 residues. The CDR3 region has the DNA TGCAGTGCTAGTACGGGACAGCAAAATCAGCCCCAGCATTTT. Its translation: CSASTGQQNQPQHF.

V usage is TRBV5-1 and J usage is TRBJ2-7; 8 bases are a match to TRBD2. The CDR3 loop spans 16 amino acids. CDR1 and CDR2 (germline): SGHRS, YFSETQ. After removal of 4 bases from V and 7 bases from J, the junction contained 16 bases not matched to a gene. The CDR3 bases are TGCGCCAGCAGCCCTCGAGGGGCGGGGGGATTAAAGGAGCAGTACTTC. Translation gives CASSPRGAGGLKEQYF.

This chain links TRBV28 with TRBJ1-1; D remains ambiguous. The CDR3 extends over 15 amino acids. Germline CDR1 MDHEN, CDR2 SYDVKM. Trimming took 4 bases from V and 0 from J, leaving 12 bases between them. This CDR3 reads CASSYPGRVNTEAFF. CDR3 in DNA: TGTGCCAGCAGTTACCCCGGGCGGGTGAACACTGAAGCTTTCTTT.

The rearrangement links TRBV6-5 to TRBJ2-7; 11 nucleotides agree with TRBD1. Germline V gene data show CDR1 as MNHEY and CDR2 as SVGAGI. The CDR3 sequence is 14 residues long. Trimming at V came to 5 bases and at J to 9 bases, leaving 9 bases not matched to a gene. The CDR3 bases are TGTGCCAGCAGTCCCGGGACAGGGGGTCTTTTGCAGTACTTC. Protein sequence: CASSPGTGGLLQYF.

The chain is built from TRBV4-1 and TRBJ2-4; 9 bases are shared with TRBD2. The V segment lost 0 bases and the J segment 1 base; nucleotides outside the gene matches: 4. Per germline, CDR1 MGHRA and CDR2 YSYEKL. The CDR3 has 17 residues. The CDR3 region has the DNA TGCGCCAGCAGCCAAGAACTCAGCGGGGGGGCCAAAAACATTCAGTACTTC. Protein product: CASSQELSGGAKNIQYF.

The gene calls are TRBV29-1 and TRBJ1-1, with D unresolved. Trimming cost V 6 bases and J 6 bases, with 11 bases left between them. The germline CDR1 and CDR2 sequences are SQVTM and ANQGSEA. The CDR3 spans 11 residues. The chain's CDR3 is CSVSVLAEAFF. Written as DNA, the CDR3 is TGCAGCGTCTCGGTTTTGGCTGAAGCTTTCTTT.

The chain is built from TRBV25-1 and TRBJ1-2; D is uncertain. Germline CDR1 and CDR2: MGHDK and SYGVNS. CDR3 length equals 12 residues. Trimming shortened V by 4 bases and J by 7 bases, and 10 bases separated the two germline ends. CDR3: CASSAPFGGYTF. DNA for the CDR3: TGTGCCAGCAGTGCCCCTTTCGGTGGCTACACCTTC.

The chain employs TRBV15 and TRBJ1-1, with 7 nucleotides matching TRBD1. The CDR3 sequence is 15 residues long. V shed 3 bases and J 2 bases; nucleotides not matched to a gene: 6. Germline lookup yields CDR1 LNHNV and CDR2 YYDKDF (reference sequence). The CDR3 loop reads CATSRRTGGNTEAFF. DNA of the CDR3: TGTGCCACCAGCAGGAGGACAGGAGGAAACACTGAAGCTTTCTTT. The variable domain in full, completed from reference TRBV15 and TRBJ1-1, reads DAMVIQNPRYQVTQFGKPVTLSCSQTLNHNVMYWYQQKSSQAPKLLFHYYDKDFNNEADTPDNFQSRRPNTSFCFLDIRSPGLGDTAMYLCATSRRTGGNTEAFFGQGTRLTVV.

This clone was seen only a few times. No DNA is shown, since the ends of the CDR3 on it are uncertain; the CDR3 is the one TCRdb lists. The chain combines TRBV30 with TRBJ1-2; the table calls TRBD1, which could not be checked here. Per germline, CDR1 GTSNPN and CDR2 SVGIG (reference sequence). The CDR3 is 12 residues long, ends included. The CDR3 reads CAWAPGTVSHTF.

The chain joins TRBV19 to TRBJ2-7, with D perhaps TRBD2 (5 bases). Trimming took off 9 bases at V and 3 bases at J, with 15 bases between the two ends. This CDR3 comprises 13 residues. The germline gives CDR1 LNHDA, CDR2 SQIVND (reference sequence). CDR3 sequence: CASGGARGYEQYF. The DNA for the CDR3 is TGTGCCAGCGGAGGCGCTCGGGGCTACGAGCAGTACTTC.

This clone was picked up a small number of times. The chain recombines TRBV3-1 (or the pseudogene TRBV3-2) with TRBJ1-1; D unresolved. Trimming stripped 3 bases from V and 11 bases from J, with 13 bases between. The germline gives CDR1 LGHDT, CDR2 YNNKEL (reference sequence). The CDR3 consists of 12 residues. The CDR3 loop is CASSHVEAVAFF. The CDR3 DNA sequence: TGTGCCAGCAGCCATGTTGAGGCGGTGGCTTTCTTT.

The chain employs TRBV4-3 and TRBJ1-5; D not certain. The CDR3 sequence is 13 residues long. The V gene lost 3 bases and the J gene lost 4 bases, with 7 bases spanning the gap. CDR1 is LGHNA and CDR2 is YSLEER in the germline V gene. CDR3 nucleotide sequence: TGCGCCAGCAGCCAGCACTTAAATCAGCCCCAGCATTTT. Amino acids: CASSQHLNQPQHF.

This clone turned up a few times. The chain couples TRBV5-1 to TRBJ2-1; 9 bases line up with TRBD2. Trimming cost V 6 bases and J 3 bases; bases outside gene matches: 4. The CDR3 is 14 residues long. CDR1 and CDR2 (germline): SGHRS, YFSETQ. Written as DNA, the CDR3 is TGCGCCAGCATGCGGGGGGGCGGCTACAATGAGCAGTTCTTC. This translates into CASMRGGGYNEQFF.

CDR3 in amino acids: CASSYTDRNEQFF. As DNA, the CDR3 is TGTGCCAGCAGTTACACGGACAGAAATGAGCAGTTCTTC. The gene calls are TRBV28 and TRBJ2-1; D is perhaps TRBD1 (6 bases). The CDR3 is 13 amino acids. The ends were cut back, 4 bases at V and 7 bases at J, with 11 bases in the middle. Germline CDR1 is MDHEN and CDR2 is SYDVKM.

The chain joins TRBV7-2 to TRBJ2-2; 7 nucleotides align to TRBD2. Germline CDR1 reads SGHTA; CDR2 reads FQGNSA. This CDR3 is built from 15 residues. The V gene end was trimmed by 6 bases and the J gene end by 5 bases; junction bases not matched to a gene: 9. The CDR3 is CASSYRGGGTGELFF. The CDR3 region has the DNA TGTGCCAGCAGTTATCGCGGGGGAGGGACCGGGGAGCTGTTTTTT.

The chain has TRBV2 and TRBJ1-5; D is unresolved. CDR3 length: 14 amino acids. Trimming pared 4 bases from V and 5 bases from J, leaving 12 bases between. CDR1 is SNHLY, CDR2 FYNNEI, per germline. The CDR3 DNA reads as TGTGCCAGCAGTGGCCCGGGCGGGGATCAGCCCCAGCATTTT. This encodes CASSGPGGDQPQHF.

The V gene is TRBV29-1, the J gene TRBJ1-6; D is possibly TRBD1 (5 bases). V gave up 6 bases and J gave up 11 bases, with 11 bases separating them. Germline CDR1 and CDR2: SQVTM and ANQGSEA. This CDR3 is 11 amino acids long. The CDR3 sequence: CSVGGPPPLHF. The CDR3, as DNA: TGCAGCGTGGGGGGACCACCACCCCTCCACTTT.